Listed below are T cell receptor beta chains from one sample, sequenced in a study of blood T cells in healthy people across ages. One entry per CDR3 protein, called by TCRdb with MiXCR from the 5' RACE reads. This sample yields 850,000 to 1,100,000 distinct CDR3 sequences, of which 35% to 40% are seen a single time; around 13% belongs to the top ten. Sequenced material: blood. The source of these receptors is a young man in good health. CDR3s include the opening cysteine and the closing phenylalanine or tryptophan. A D gene is named only where the DNA matches it firmly. Size tells how often a clone was seen (once, few, many) or the class of an expanded clone, and some rows leave it out.

abundance: few
d_gene: -
j_gene: TRBJ2-7
v_gene: TRBV20-1
len: 13
CDR3nt: TGCAGTGCTAGGACCAGGTTTGACTACGAGCAGTACTTC
CDR3aa: CSARTRFDYEQYF

abundance: few
d_gene: -
j_gene: TRBJ2-1
v_gene: TRBV5-1
len: 12
CDR3nt: TGCGCCAGCGGAAAACAGGTCGACGAGCAGTTCTTC
CDR3aa: CASGKQVDEQFF

abundance: -
d_gene: TRBD2
j_gene: TRBJ2-3
v_gene: TRBV7-2
len: 16
CDR3nt: TGTGCCAGCAGCCTTCCTAGCGGGGGGGCCCTAGATACGCAGTATTTT
CDR3aa: CASSLPSGGALDTQYF

abundance: few
d_gene: TRBD2
j_gene: TRBJ2-3
v_gene: TRBV4-3
len: 16
CDR3nt: TGCGCCAGCAGCCAGGGTCTACTAGCGGCCACAGATACGCAGTATTTT
CDR3aa: CASSQGLLAATDTQYF

abundance: few
d_gene: TRBD1
j_gene: TRBJ2-1
v_gene: TRBV6-1
len: 16
CDR3nt: TGTGCCAGCGGAGGAACCGGGACAGGGTTATTAAATGAGCAGTTCTTC
CDR3aa: CASGGTGTGLLNEQFF

abundance: -
d_gene: TRBD2
j_gene: TRBJ2-3
v_gene: TRBV20-1
len: 20
CDR3nt: TGCAGTGCTAGAGGTCTGACTAGCGGGGGGGATGGGGTCGGCACAGATACGCAGTATTTT
CDR3aa: CSARGLTSGGDGVGTDTQYF

abundance: -
d_gene: TRBD2
j_gene: TRBJ2-2
v_gene: TRBV5-5
len: 16
CDR3nt: TGTGCCAGCAGCTTAGGACTAGCGGCAGGGACCGGGGAGCTGTTTTTT
CDR3aa: CASSLGLAAGTGELFF

abundance: -
d_gene: -
j_gene: TRBJ1-6
v_gene: TRBV10-3
len: 13
CDR3nt: TGTGCCATCAGTGAGTCTGAGAGTTCACCCCTCCACTTT
CDR3aa: CAISESESSPLHF

abundance: -
d_gene: -
j_gene: TRBJ1-1
v_gene: TRBV12-5
len: 13
CDR3nt: TGTGCTAGTGGGAGATCAGGGGTCACTGAAGCTTTCTTT
CDR3aa: CASGRSGVTEAFF

abundance: few
d_gene: TRBD2
j_gene: TRBJ2-5
v_gene: TRBV7-8
len: 19
CDR3nt: TGTGCCAGCAGCTTCACCATTGGGACGGGGGGATTGGACCAAGAGACCCAGTACTTC
CDR3aa: CASSFTIGTGGLDQETQYF

abundance: -
d_gene: -
j_gene: TRBJ1-3
v_gene: TRBV28
len: 12
CDR3nt: TGTGCCAGCAGGGCATTCTCCAACACCATATATTTT
CDR3aa: CASRAFSNTIYF

abundance: -
d_gene: -
j_gene: TRBJ2-5
v_gene: TRBV29-1
len: 13
CDR3nt: TGCAGCGTTGCCCACAGGCTACAAGAGACCCAGTACTTC
CDR3aa: CSVAHRLQETQYF

abundance: -
d_gene: -
j_gene: TRBJ1-2
v_gene: TRBV28
len: 13
CDR3nt: TGTGCCAGCAGTTTAGCGGACAGCTATGGCTACACCTTC
CDR3aa: CASSLADSYGYTF

abundance: many
d_gene: TRBD2
j_gene: TRBJ2-3
v_gene: TRBV4-3
len: 15
CDR3nt: TGCGCCAGCAGCCAAGATAGGCTAGCGGGTAATACGCAGTATTTT
CDR3aa: CASSQDRLAGNTQYF

abundance: -
d_gene: -
j_gene: TRBJ1-5
v_gene: TRBV29-1
len: 13
CDR3nt: TGCAGCGTGGGGGCCCTTCAAGATCAGCCCCAGCATTTT
CDR3aa: CSVGALQDQPQHF

abundance: few
d_gene: -
j_gene: TRBJ2-5
v_gene: TRBV6-2/TRBV6-3
len: 15
CDR3nt: TGTGCCAGCAGTTCGCCGGCCTTGTACCAAGAGACCCAGTACTTC
CDR3aa: CASSSPALYQETQYF

abundance: few
d_gene: -
j_gene: TRBJ1-2
v_gene: TRBV7-9
len: 15
CDR3nt: TGTGCCAGCAGCTTAGATAACTCCCCAAGGAGTGGCTACACCTTC
CDR3aa: CASSLDNSPRSGYTF

abundance: -
d_gene: -
j_gene: TRBJ1-2
v_gene: TRBV4-2
len: 15
CDR3nt: TGTGCCAGCAGCCAAGAAGCGGGGCAGTTGAGTGGCTACACCTTC
CDR3aa: CASSQEAGQLSGYTF

abundance: -
d_gene: TRBD1
j_gene: TRBJ1-2
v_gene: TRBV7-8
len: 15
CDR3nt: TGTGCCAGCAGCTTAGATACAGGGGCGAGGTTTGGCTACACCTTC
CDR3aa: CASSLDTGARFGYTF

abundance: -
d_gene: -
j_gene: TRBJ2-1
v_gene: TRBV7-2
len: 12
CDR3nt: TGTGCCAGCAGCTTAGAAGGGCGTGAGCAGTTCTTC
CDR3aa: CASSLEGREQFF

abundance: few
d_gene: -
j_gene: TRBJ1-2
v_gene: TRBV20-1
len: 12
CDR3nt: TGCAGTGCTCCCGGCGGGGGGCGCGGCTACACCTTC
CDR3aa: CSAPGGGRGYTF

abundance: few
d_gene: -
j_gene: TRBJ1-4
v_gene: TRBV12-3/TRBV12-4
len: 15
CDR3nt: TGTGCCAGCAGTTCCCTCGGACACCGAGGTGAAAAACTGTTTTTT
CDR3aa: CASSSLGHRGEKLFF

abundance: few
d_gene: -
j_gene: TRBJ2-3
v_gene: TRBV9
len: 11
CDR3nt: TGTGCCAGCAGCTCGGGGACTTCGCAGTATTTT
CDR3aa: CASSSGTSQYF

abundance: -
d_gene: -
j_gene: TRBJ2-1
v_gene: TRBV6-2/TRBV6-3
len: 13
CDR3nt: TGTGCCAGCAGCTCCGGGGATCAAGAGACCCAGTTCTTC
CDR3aa: CASSSGDQETQFF

abundance: -
d_gene: -
j_gene: TRBJ2-3
v_gene: TRBV28
len: 16
CDR3nt: TGTGCCAGCAGTTTAAACCCGGGGCGGGTCACAGATACGCAGTATTTT
CDR3aa: CASSLNPGRVTDTQYF

abundance: few
d_gene: -
j_gene: TRBJ1-2
v_gene: TRBV4-1
len: 15
CDR3nt: TGCGCCAGCAGCCAATTAGGCAGAGCTAACTATGGCTACACCTTC
CDR3aa: CASSQLGRANYGYTF

abundance: many
d_gene: -
j_gene: TRBJ2-7
v_gene: TRBV7-8
len: 13
CDR3nt: TGTGCCAGCAGCCCAAAGAGCTCCTACGAGCAGTACTTC
CDR3aa: CASSPKSSYEQYF

abundance: -
d_gene: -
j_gene: TRBJ1-1
v_gene: TRBV28
len: 14
CDR3nt: TGTGCCAGCAGACTACGGGGGGCAAACACTAAAGCTTTCTTT
CDR3aa: CASRLRGANTKAFF

abundance: -
d_gene: -
j_gene: TRBJ1-2
v_gene: TRBV2
len: 12
CDR3nt: TGTGCCAGCAGTGGGTATATTCCTACCAGCACCTTC
CDR3aa: CASSGYIPTSTF

abundance: -
d_gene: -
j_gene: TRBJ2-5
v_gene: TRBV10-3
len: 13
CDR3nt: TGTGCCATCAGTGAGAGGCAGGAAGAGACCCAGTACTTC
CDR3aa: CAISERQEETQYF

abundance: -
d_gene: -
j_gene: TRBJ1-6
v_gene: TRBV5-5
len: 16
CDR3nt: TGTGCCAGCAGCTTGTTTGGTGGGACTTCGAATTCACCCCTCCACTTT
CDR3aa: CASSLFGGTSNSPLHF

abundance: -
d_gene: -
j_gene: TRBJ2-1
v_gene: TRBV20-1
len: 16
CDR3nt: TGCAGTGCCAGCTCCCCTCGAGACGTCTCTTTCAGTGAGCAGTTCTTC
CDR3aa: CSASSPRDVSFSEQFF

abundance: -
d_gene: TRBD2
j_gene: TRBJ2-3
v_gene: TRBV4-2
len: 16
CDR3nt: TGTGCCAGCAGCCAAGGAAGGCTAGCGGGGGGAGATACGCAGTATTTT
CDR3aa: CASSQGRLAGGDTQYF

abundance: few
d_gene: -
j_gene: TRBJ1-2
v_gene: TRBV2
len: 13
CDR3nt: TGTGCCAGCAGTGAATTAGGGTACTATGGCTACACCTTC
CDR3aa: CASSELGYYGYTF

abundance: -
d_gene: -
j_gene: TRBJ1-1
v_gene: TRBV5-1
len: 14
CDR3nt: TGCGCCAGCAGCTTGACTCAGATTAACACTGAAGCTTTCTTT
CDR3aa: CASSLTQINTEAFF

abundance: -
d_gene: -
j_gene: TRBJ1-6
v_gene: TRBV2
len: 10
CDR3nt: TGTGCCAGCAGTAATTCACCCCTCCACTTT
CDR3aa: CASSNSPLHF

abundance: few
d_gene: TRBD2
j_gene: TRBJ2-3
v_gene: TRBV12-5
len: 13
CDR3nt: TGTGCTAGTGGTCCCAGCGGGGGGGATACGCAGTATTTT
CDR3aa: CASGPSGGDTQYF

abundance: few
d_gene: -
j_gene: TRBJ1-2
v_gene: TRBV4-1
len: 15
CDR3nt: TGCGCCAGCAGCCGCTCGGACAGTTCTAACTATGGCTACACCTTC
CDR3aa: CASSRSDSSNYGYTF

abundance: -
d_gene: -
j_gene: TRBJ1-1
v_gene: TRBV20-1
len: 15
CDR3nt: TGCAGTGCTGCTCGGGGGCCGGGTAGCAACACTGAAGCTTTCTTT
CDR3aa: CSAARGPGSNTEAFF

abundance: -
d_gene: -
j_gene: TRBJ2-5
v_gene: TRBV5-1
len: 13
CDR3nt: TGCGCCAGCAGCTTATTCTTCCAAGAGACCCAGTACTTC
CDR3aa: CASSLFFQETQYF

abundance: -
d_gene: TRBD1
j_gene: TRBJ1-6
v_gene: TRBV6-5
len: 17
CDR3nt: TGTGCCAGCAGTTACTCGTTGGACAGGGGGTATAATTCACCCCTCCACTTT
CDR3aa: CASSYSLDRGYNSPLHF

abundance: -
d_gene: -
j_gene: TRBJ1-1
v_gene: TRBV6-6
len: 12
CDR3nt: TGTGCCAGCAGTTACGCCTTCCGTGAAGCTTTCTTT
CDR3aa: CASSYAFREAFF

abundance: many
d_gene: -
j_gene: TRBJ1-2
v_gene: TRBV10-3
len: 13
CDR3nt: TGTGCCATCCGTATGGGGGGGCTAGATGGCTACACCTTC
CDR3aa: CAIRMGGLDGYTF

abundance: -
d_gene: -
j_gene: TRBJ1-2
v_gene: TRBV5-1
len: 16
CDR3nt: TGCGCCAGCAGCCCGACAACGCTAATGCAGAGGGATGGCTACACCTTC
CDR3aa: CASSPTTLMQRDGYTF

abundance: -
d_gene: -
j_gene: TRBJ2-7
v_gene: TRBV3-1
len: 23
CDR3nt: TGTGCCAGCAGCCAAGAAGGAGAGGACGTTGATTTCCGTCTCATCGACGCCCCTTACGAGCAGTACTTC
CDR3aa: CASSQEGEDVDFRLIDAPYEQYF

abundance: -
d_gene: -
j_gene: TRBJ1-5
v_gene: TRBV4-2
len: 16
CDR3nt: TGTGCCAGCAGCCACAAACAGGACCATAGCAATCAGCCCCAGCATTTT
CDR3aa: CASSHKQDHSNQPQHF

abundance: few
d_gene: -
j_gene: TRBJ2-4
v_gene: TRBV2
len: 15
CDR3nt: TGTGCCAGCAGTGACGGCGGCAAGGCCAAAAACATTCAGTACTTC
CDR3aa: CASSDGGKAKNIQYF

abundance: -
d_gene: -
j_gene: TRBJ1-1
v_gene: TRBV20-1
len: 13
CDR3nt: TGCAGTGCAAGCAAAACTTCGGGAGCTGAAGCTTTCTTT
CDR3aa: CSASKTSGAEAFF

abundance: -
d_gene: TRBD1
j_gene: TRBJ2-1
v_gene: TRBV28
len: 15
CDR3nt: TGTGCCAGCAGTCTCCCGGGACAGGGGAGCAATGAGCAGTTCTTC
CDR3aa: CASSLPGQGSNEQFF

abundance: -
d_gene: -
j_gene: TRBJ1-2
v_gene: TRBV20-1
len: 16
CDR3nt: TGCAGTGCTAGAGATATTTCGGGGTTTGGTAACTATGGCTACACCTTC
CDR3aa: CSARDISGFGNYGYTF

abundance: few
d_gene: -
j_gene: TRBJ2-2
v_gene: TRBV7-2
len: 18
CDR3nt: TGTGCCAGCAGCTTAGTGGGGGTAAAGGGAACGAACACCGGGGAGCTGTTTTTT
CDR3aa: CASSLVGVKGTNTGELFF

abundance: few
d_gene: TRBD1
j_gene: TRBJ2-3
v_gene: TRBV11-2
len: 15
CDR3nt: TGTGCCAGCAGCCCAAACAGGGGTAACACAGATACGCAGTATTTT
CDR3aa: CASSPNRGNTDTQYF

abundance: -
d_gene: -
j_gene: TRBJ2-5
v_gene: TRBV7-9
len: 18
CDR3nt: TGTGCCAGCAGCTTAGCTTCCCGACACAGGGACAACCAAGAGACCCAGTACTTC
CDR3aa: CASSLASRHRDNQETQYF

abundance: many
d_gene: TRBD1
j_gene: TRBJ2-1
v_gene: TRBV20-1
len: 12
CDR3nt: TGCAGTGCTAGAAGACAGGGCGGCGAGCAGTTCTTC
CDR3aa: CSARRQGGEQFF

abundance: -
d_gene: -
j_gene: TRBJ2-7
v_gene: TRBV3-1
len: 18
CDR3nt: TGTGCCAGCAGCCAAATCCGCGGGACAGATGTTCACCCCTACGAGCAGTACTTC
CDR3aa: CASSQIRGTDVHPYEQYF

abundance: few
d_gene: -
j_gene: TRBJ1-5
v_gene: TRBV12-3/TRBV12-4
len: 13
CDR3nt: TGTGCCAGCAGTCCAGAGAGGAGTTTGCCCCAGCATTTT
CDR3aa: CASSPERSLPQHF

abundance: -
d_gene: -
j_gene: TRBJ2-5
v_gene: TRBV3-1
len: 15
CDR3nt: TGTGCCAGCAGCCTAGGGACCCGACCGCCAGAGACCCAGTACTTC
CDR3aa: CASSLGTRPPETQYF

abundance: -
d_gene: TRBD1
j_gene: TRBJ1-5
v_gene: TRBV20-1
len: 14
CDR3nt: TGCAGTGCTAGAGTCGGACAGGGGCAACAGCCCCAGCATTTT
CDR3aa: CSARVGQGQQPQHF

abundance: few
d_gene: -
j_gene: TRBJ1-1
v_gene: TRBV7-8
len: 16
CDR3nt: TGTGCCAGCAGCGCCGGAGGGAGCCACGCGAACACTGAAGCTTTCTTT
CDR3aa: CASSAGGSHANTEAFF